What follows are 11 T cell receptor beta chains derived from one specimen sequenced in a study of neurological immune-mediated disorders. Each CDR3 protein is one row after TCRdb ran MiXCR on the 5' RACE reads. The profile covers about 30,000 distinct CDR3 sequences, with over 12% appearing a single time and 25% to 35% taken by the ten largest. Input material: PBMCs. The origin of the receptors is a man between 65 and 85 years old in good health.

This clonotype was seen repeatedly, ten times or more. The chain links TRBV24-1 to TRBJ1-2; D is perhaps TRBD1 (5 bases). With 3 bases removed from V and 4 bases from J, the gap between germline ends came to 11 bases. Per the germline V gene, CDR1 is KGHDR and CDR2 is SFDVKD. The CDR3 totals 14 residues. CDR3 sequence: CATSDGGSGYGYTF. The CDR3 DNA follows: TGTGCCACCAGTGATGGGGGAAGCGGCTATGGCTACACCTTC.

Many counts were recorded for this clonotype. CDR3 DNA: TGCAGTGCAGCACAGGGGAACTATGGCTACACCTTC. Translation: CSAAQGNYGYTF. The chain combines TRBV20-1 with TRBJ1-2, with 7 bases aligning to TRBD1. The CDR3 runs to 12 residues. The V gene end was trimmed by 6 bases and the J gene end by 2 bases; junction bases not matched to a gene: 3. Germline-derived CDR1 and CDR2 are DFQATT and SNEGSKA (reference sequence).

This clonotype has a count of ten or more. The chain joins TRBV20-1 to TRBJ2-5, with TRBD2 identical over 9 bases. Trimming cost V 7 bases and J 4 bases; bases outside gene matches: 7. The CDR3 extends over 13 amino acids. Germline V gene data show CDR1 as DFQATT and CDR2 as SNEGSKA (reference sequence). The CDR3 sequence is CSGALAGGETQYF. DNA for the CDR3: TGCAGTGGGGCACTAGCGGGTGGAGAGACCCAGTACTTC.

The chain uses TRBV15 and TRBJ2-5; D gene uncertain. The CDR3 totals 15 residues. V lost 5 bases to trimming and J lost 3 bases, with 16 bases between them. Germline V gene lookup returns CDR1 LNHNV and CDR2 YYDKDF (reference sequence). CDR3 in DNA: TGTGCCACCAGCCTCAGTCTAGGGCAGAAAGAGACCCAGTACTTC. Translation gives CATSLSLGQKETQYF.

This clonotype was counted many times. The CDR3 nucleotides are TGTGCCAGCAGCGCTTCCAACTGGGAGCCCCAGCATTTT. It is translated as CASSASNWEPQHF. V is TRBV5-5 and J is TRBJ1-5; no clear D. The CDR3 length is 13 residues. V lost 4 bases, J lost 8 bases, and 13 bases lay in between. Per germline, CDR1 SGHKS and CDR2 YYEKEE (reference sequence).

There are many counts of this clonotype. The CDR3 coding sequence is TGCAGTGCCGAACCTAGCAATCAGCCCCAGCATTTT. It codes for CSAEPSNQPQHF. The rearrangement uses TRBV20-1 and TRBJ1-5; D is unresolved. Trimming cost V 6 bases and J 0 bases, with 6 bases left between them. Germline assignment: CDR1 DFQATT and CDR2 SNEGSKA (reference sequence). The CDR3 totals 12 residues.

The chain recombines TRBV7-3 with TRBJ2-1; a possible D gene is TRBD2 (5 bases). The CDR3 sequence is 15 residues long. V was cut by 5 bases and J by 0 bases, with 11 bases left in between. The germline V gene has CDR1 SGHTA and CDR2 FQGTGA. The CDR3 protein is CASSPSDSSYNEQFF. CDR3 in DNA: TGTGCCAGCAGCCCGTCGGACTCCTCCTACAATGAGCAGTTCTTC.

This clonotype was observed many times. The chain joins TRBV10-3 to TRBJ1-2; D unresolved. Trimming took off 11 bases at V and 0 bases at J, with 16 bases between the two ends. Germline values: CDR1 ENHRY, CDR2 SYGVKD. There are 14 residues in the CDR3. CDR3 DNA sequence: TGTGCCTCACGCCTGGCACTAGCTAACTATGGCTACACCTTC. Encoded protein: CASRLALANYGYTF.

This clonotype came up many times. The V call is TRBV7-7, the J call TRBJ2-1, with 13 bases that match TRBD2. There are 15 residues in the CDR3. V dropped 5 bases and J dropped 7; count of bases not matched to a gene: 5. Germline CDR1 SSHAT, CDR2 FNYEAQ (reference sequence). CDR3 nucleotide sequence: TGTGCCAGCAGCCTTACTAGCGGGGGGGGTAATGAGCAGTTCTTC. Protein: CASSLTSGGGNEQFF.

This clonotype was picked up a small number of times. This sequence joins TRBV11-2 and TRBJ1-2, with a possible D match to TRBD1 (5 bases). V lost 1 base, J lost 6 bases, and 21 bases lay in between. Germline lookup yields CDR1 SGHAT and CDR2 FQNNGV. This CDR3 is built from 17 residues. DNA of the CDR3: TGTGCCAGCAGCTTAGGGAGGGGCGACAGTAGTTTTGATGGCTACACCTTC. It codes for CASSLGRGDSSFDGYTF.

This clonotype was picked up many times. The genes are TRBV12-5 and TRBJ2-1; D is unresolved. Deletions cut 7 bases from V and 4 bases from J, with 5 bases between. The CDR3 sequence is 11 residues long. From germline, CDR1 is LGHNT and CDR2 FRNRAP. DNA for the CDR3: TGTGCTAGTGCCTGGTACAATGAGCAGTTCTTC. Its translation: CASAWYNEQFF.